This T cell receptor beta chain was recorded in a study of blood T cell repertoires in COVID-19. V shed 4 bases and J shed 9 bases, with 10 bases lying between them. Germline V gene data show CDR1 as DFQATT and CDR2 as SNEGSKA (reference sequence). The CDR3 runs to 11 residues. Only one count was recorded for this clone. TCRdb keeps only in-frame clones here, not all; method: immunoSEQ multiplex PCR. Here the sample spans around 42,000 clones, about 76% being singletons. The sequence was collected from a man between 65 and 85 years old with active or convalescent COVID-19. The sample comprised peripheral blood. The rearrangement links TRBV20-1 to TRBJ1-5, with D uncertain. CDR3 DNA: TGCAGTGCTACCCTCAACGGGCCCCAGCATTTT. Translating gives CSATLNGPQHF.